This T cell receptor (beta chain) was identified in a study of blood T cell repertoires in COVID-19. The overall study: Italy, Spain and the United States were the sources of the convalescent and acute COVID-19 samples. Sources were T cells, B-cell-depleted T cells, or PBMCs; the material itself was cDNA or gDNA.

Per the study methods: Counts of nucleated cells, estimated from reference gene primer amplification, were obtained. The method was immunoSEQ multiplex PCR; TCRdb's version includes in-frame clones alone and lacks a portion of them. Clone size and V and J calls were adopted from that table, with D and trimming inferred from the DNA. This repertoire shows about 39,000 clones, around 83% found once; its top ten account for about 4%. Trimming cost V 5 bases and J 6 bases, with 17 bases left between them. The CDR3 has 14 amino acids. Per germline, CDR1 SEHNR and CDR2 FQNEAQ (reference sequence). The rearrangement links TRBV7-9 to TRBJ2-7; the D gene is possibly TRBD2 (6 bases). The source of this sequence is a man between 60 and 70 years old with acute or convalescent COVID-19. Material for sequencing was peripheral blood. The CDR3 DNA reads as TGTGCCAGCAGCCCTAGCGTCCAATCGGGCGAGCAGTACTTC. It is translated as CASSPSVQSGEQYF.